A selection of T cell receptor beta chains follows, all from one sample in a study of blood T cell repertoires in COVID-19. TCRdb keeps only in-frame clones here, not all; method: immunoSEQ multiplex PCR. Among fewer than 200,000 clones listed, around four fifths were seen once. The sequenced material came from peripheral blood. The receptors were gathered from a woman in her 70s with COVID-19, enrolled during active disease. The conserved cysteine and the conserved F or W are not part of the CDR3 here. Fields, in order: V gene, J gene, CDR3 protein.

V gene: TRBV9; J gene: TRBJ2-5; CDR3 protein: ASSEHGSGGTQY
V gene: TRBV28; J gene: TRBJ1-3; CDR3 protein: ASSSQGAAGNTIY
V gene: TRBV28; J gene: TRBJ1-5; CDR3 protein: ASSFSHSTGRGFWPQH
V gene: TRBV5-5; J gene: TRBJ1-2; CDR3 protein: ASSESLSTGNYGYT
V gene: TRBV27; J gene: TRBJ2-2; CDR3 protein: ASNPERQGLTGELF
V gene: TRBV28; J gene: TRBJ1-5; CDR3 protein: ASSLSWGEGNQPQH
V gene: TRBV5-1; J gene: TRBJ2-2; CDR3 protein: ASIPAASGVKYTGELF
V gene: TRBV18; J gene: TRBJ1-2; CDR3 protein: ASSPSLGDYGYT
V gene: TRBV6-2/TRBV6-3; J gene: TRBJ2-7; CDR3 protein: ASSYSGRSSEQY
V gene: TRBV28; J gene: TRBJ2-1; CDR3 protein: ASSPPEGSGRDDEQF
V gene: TRBV15; J gene: TRBJ2-1; CDR3 protein: ATRRLEGWDEQF
V gene: TRBV19; J gene: TRBJ2-3; CDR3 protein: ASSMVTSGTDTQY
V gene: TRBV28; J gene: TRBJ2-1; CDR3 protein: ASIATEGARYNEQF
V gene: TRBV28; J gene: TRBJ1-3; CDR3 protein: ASSLKRSQPGNTIY
V gene: TRBV29-1; J gene: TRBJ2-3; CDR3 protein: SVEFGDRGPSTDTQY
V gene: TRBV7-9; J gene: TRBJ2-4; CDR3 protein: ASSLQGAAKNIQY
V gene: TRBV6-5; J gene: TRBJ1-1; CDR3 protein: ASTLFSGGGEAF
V gene: TRBV28; J gene: TRBJ2-1; CDR3 protein: ASSVTGTYNEQF
V gene: TRBV10-3; J gene: TRBJ1-1; CDR3 protein: AIRGNTEAF
V gene: TRBV7-7; J gene: TRBJ2-5; CDR3 protein: ASSVDRETQY
V gene: TRBV27; J gene: TRBJ1-2; CDR3 protein: ASSQRLDRAGYGYT
V gene: TRBV24-1; J gene: TRBJ2-5; CDR3 protein: ATSDPRGQEETQY
V gene: TRBV19; J gene: TRBJ1-5; CDR3 protein: ASSTSSRTGVNQPQH
V gene: TRBV27; J gene: TRBJ2-5; CDR3 protein: ASSSQGSETQY
V gene: TRBV5-1; J gene: TRBJ2-3; CDR3 protein: ASSQPLAGGNTQY
V gene: TRBV5-8; J gene: TRBJ1-1; CDR3 protein: ASSLLGGPPHEAF
V gene: TRBV7-2; J gene: TRBJ1-6; CDR3 protein: ASSLVPDSPLH
V gene: TRBV6-2/TRBV6-3; J gene: TRBJ1-2; CDR3 protein: ASSYSAGRDYGYT
V gene: TRBV12-3/TRBV12-4; J gene: TRBJ2-4; CDR3 protein: ASSSNIQY
V gene: TRBV7-2; J gene: TRBJ1-5; CDR3 protein: ASSLGGLNQPQH
V gene: TRBV9; J gene: TRBJ1-4; CDR3 protein: ASSVGVGANEKLF
V gene: TRBV19; J gene: TRBJ1-5; CDR3 protein: ASTPEVLDQPQH
V gene: TRBV7-9; J gene: TRBJ2-1; CDR3 protein: ASQRDPSYNEQF
V gene: TRBV19; J gene: TRBJ1-5; CDR3 protein: ASTPQGRSNQPQH
V gene: TRBV21-1; J gene: TRBJ1-1; CDR3 protein: ASSKRGDRGPSANTEAF
V gene: TRBV4-2; J gene: TRBJ2-6; CDR3 protein: ASSQGGLLGTNVLT
V gene: TRBV28; J gene: TRBJ1-5; CDR3 protein: ASSLGGTGQPQH
V gene: TRBV28; J gene: TRBJ2-7; CDR3 protein: ASSQDREVYEQY
V gene: TRBV5-1; J gene: TRBJ2-3; CDR3 protein: ASSRIAGEADTQY
V gene: TRBV2; J gene: TRBJ2-1; CDR3 protein: ASRHREEGSNEQF
V gene: TRBV6-5; J gene: TRBJ2-3; CDR3 protein: ASTRGLADTQY
V gene: TRBV9; J gene: TRBJ2-5; CDR3 protein: ASSVWTGTAQETQY
V gene: TRBV7-8; J gene: TRBJ2-5; CDR3 protein: ASSLALGSGLVIETQY
V gene: TRBV24-1; J gene: TRBJ2-4; CDR3 protein: ATSGGTSEGIQY
V gene: TRBV28; J gene: TRBJ1-2; CDR3 protein: ASSSTGLLSSVGVNGYT
V gene: TRBV28; J gene: TRBJ1-1; CDR3 protein: ASSFGQMNTEAF
V gene: TRBV7-8; J gene: TRBJ1-4; CDR3 protein: ASSPGTGINEKLF
V gene: TRBV7-2; J gene: TRBJ2-7; CDR3 protein: ASSFNGDTYEQY
V gene: TRBV9; J gene: TRBJ2-1; CDR3 protein: ASSVGPLGLAGVGQF
V gene: TRBV5-1; J gene: TRBJ2-3; CDR3 protein: ASSLGAGLREGRKDTQY
V gene: TRBV18; J gene: TRBJ1-1; CDR3 protein: ASSPPRGEVVAF
V gene: TRBV9; J gene: TRBJ2-3; CDR3 protein: ASSVEGRVGDTQY
V gene: TRBV7-9; J gene: TRBJ2-7; CDR3 protein: ASSFLGRHYEQY
V gene: TRBV28; J gene: TRBJ2-3; CDR3 protein: ASGRRTDTQY
V gene: TRBV5-6; J gene: TRBJ2-1; CDR3 protein: ASSSPGEAHQF